This T cell receptor beta chain was captured by sequencing in a study of tumor-infiltrating lymphocytes in oesophageal squamous cell carcinoma. TCRdb ran MiXCR on the PCR reads and lists one entry per CDR3 protein. The table shows 9,500 to 15,000 distinct CDR3 sequences, with roughly 54% occurring only once. CDR3 length: 15 residues. In germline, CDR1 is SGHTA, CDR2 FQGNSA. This sequence was found in a female donor with esophageal squamous cell carcinoma. The specimen sequenced was esophageal tumor tissue. The chain has TRBV7-2 and TRBJ2-5, with 7 bases identical to TRBD2. The last part of the DNA fits TRBJ2-1 better; the J call may be wrong. CDR3 sequence reads: CASSTGRFRYNEQFF. The DNA for the CDR3 is TGTGCCAGCAGTACCGGGAGGTTTCGATACAATGAGCAGTTCTTC.